A single sample gave rise to the 30 T cell receptor beta chains below, sequenced in a study of PD-1 blockade in mismatch repair-deficient tumors. Using immunoSEQ multiplex PCR, the repertoire was profiled, and TCRdb retains in-frame clones only, with some absent. The sample comprises about 79,000 clones, approximately 81% of which are singletons, and approximately 5.1% rests with the top ten. This sample comprised peripheral blood, obtained 44 weeks after starting pembrolizumab. These receptors came from an adult with mismatch repair-deficient cancer.

V and J are TRBV5-4 and TRBJ2-7; tentative D call: TRBD1 (6 bases). With 4 bases removed from V and 6 bases from J, the gap between germline ends came to 17 bases. The CDR3 is 14 amino acids. Germline loops: CDR1 SGHNT, CDR2 YYREEE (reference sequence). CDR3 bases: TGTGCCAGCAGCGGGGGCGGCACAGGGTTCGAGCAGTACTTC. Encoded protein: CASSGGGTGFEQYF.

This clone was counted only a few times. The CDR3 here is CAWTPVVTYEQYF. DNA of the CDR3: TGTGCCTGGACCCCGGTAGTAACCTACGAGCAGTACTTC. This chain joins TRBV30 and TRBJ2-7; D remains unclear. V lost 4 bases to trimming and J lost 2 bases, with 12 bases between them. This CDR3 comprises 13 residues. Germline V gives CDR1 GTSNPN, CDR2 SVGIG (reference sequence).

This clone was picked up one time. V gene TRBV21-1 combines with J gene TRBJ2-1. TRBV21-1 is deemed a pseudogene. The CDR3 has 16 amino acids. CDR3 sequence (DNA): TGTGCCAGCAGTAAAAACCGGGACGTGGGGAACAATGAGCAGTTCTTC. It is translated as CASSKNRDVGNNEQFF.

Here the CDR3 reads CASRLAGGPVTETQYF. The CDR3 DNA reads as TGTGCCAGTAGACTAGCGGGAGGGCCTGTAACAGAGACCCAGTACTTC. The chain links TRBV19 to TRBJ2-5; 13 positions agree with TRBD2. The V segment lost 6 bases and the J segment 4 bases; nucleotides outside the gene matches: 8. The CDR3 runs to 16 residues. CDR1 is LNHDA and CDR2 is SQIVND in the germline V gene (reference sequence).

The chain couples TRBV30 to TRBJ1-2; 7 bases match TRBD1. Germline V CDR1 and CDR2: GTSNPN, SVGIG (reference sequence). The CDR3 runs to 14 residues. J was trimmed by 7 bases and V by 3 bases; bases with no gene match: 11. CDR3 nucleotides: TGTGCCTGGAGGCAGGGGGAGAGCCACCTTGGCTACACCTTC. Translating gives CAWRQGESHLGYTF. The variable domain in full, completed from reference TRBV30 and TRBJ1-2, reads SQTIHQWPATLVQPVGSPLSLECTVEGTSNPNLYWYRQAAGRGLQLLFYSVGIGQISSEVPQNLSASRPQDRQFILSSKKLLLSDSGFYLCAWRQGESHLGYTFGSGTRLTVV.

This chain uses TRBV7-2 with TRBJ2-7, with 16 bases that match TRBD2. Trimming took 5 bases from V and 0 from J; bases not matched to a gene: 7. Germline V lookup: CDR1 SGHTA, CDR2 FQGNSA. The CDR3 has 18 amino acids. The CDR3: CASSPGTSGRGISYEQYF. The DNA for the CDR3 is TGTGCCAGCAGCCCAGGGACTAGCGGGAGGGGGATCTCCTACGAGCAGTACTTC.

The chain joins TRBV5-1 to TRBJ2-3, with 9 positions matching TRBD2. CDR3 length equals 16 residues. Germline V gene sequence: CDR1 SGHRS, CDR2 YFSETQ. V lost 2 bases and J lost 0; bases outside the gene matches: 4. The chain's CDR3 is CASSFGGLASTDTQYF. Here the CDR3 DNA reads TGCGCCAGCAGCTTCGGCGGACTAGCGAGCACAGATACGCAGTATTTT.

This clone was found once. This sequence joins TRBV5-6 and TRBJ1-4, with D perhaps TRBD1 (5 bases). Germline V gives CDR1 SGHDT, CDR2 YYEEEE. The length of the CDR3 is 14 residues. V lost 4 bases to trimming and J lost 6 bases, with 13 bases between them. The CDR3 reads CASSKGWGDEKLFF. DNA for the CDR3: TGTGCCAGCAGCAAAGGCTGGGGGGATGAAAAACTGTTTTTT.

The chain links TRBV5-4 to TRBJ2-1; D possibly corresponds to TRBD2 (5 bases). V lost 0 bases and J lost 1, with 8 bases in between. The CDR3 consists of 15 residues. Germline V lookup: CDR1 SGHNT, CDR2 YYREEE (reference sequence). Written as DNA, the CDR3 is TGTGCCAGCAGCTTGGGAGGGAGTTCCTACAATGAGCAGTTCTTC. This translates into CASSLGGSSYNEQFF.

The V and J genes are TRBV2 and TRBJ1-1, with D possibly matching TRBD1 (6 bases). The length of the CDR3 is 14 residues. The V end was cut by 6 bases, the J end by 3 bases, with 14 bases between. Looked up from germline, CDR1 is SNHLY and CDR2 is FYNNEI. CDR3 amino acids: CASRRMGADTEAFF. CDR3 nucleotide sequence: TGTGCCAGCAGGAGAATGGGGGCAGACACTGAAGCTTTCTTT.

The J gene is TRBJ2-2, the V gene TRBV30; no firm D call. Trimming removed 3 bases from V and 2 bases from J, with 1 base in between. CDR1 is GTSNPN and CDR2 is SVGIG in the germline V gene (reference sequence). The CDR3 is made up of 11 amino acids. As DNA, the CDR3 is TGTGCCTGGAGAAACACCGGGGAGCTGTTTTTT. As protein: CAWRNTGELFF.

The CDR3 DNA is TGCGCCAGCAGGCCCGGCCTAGGACTAGCGGGAGGAAAGAACTCCTACGAGCAGTACTTC. The encoded protein is CASRPGLGLAGGKNSYEQYF. The gene calls are TRBV5-1 and TRBJ2-7; TRBD2 matches 14 bases. V shed 5 bases, J shed 0 bases, and the junction held 16 bases outside the gene matches. Per the germline V gene, CDR1 is SGHRS and CDR2 is YFSETQ. The CDR3 loop spans 20 amino acids.

This clone was observed a few times. The CDR3 region has the DNA TGTGCCAGCATCGGGGGGTTTAATCAGCCCCAGCATTTT. This encodes CASIGGFNQPQHF. This chain connects TRBV6-6 to TRBJ1-5; TRBD1 is a possible D gene (5 bases). Germline V gene data show CDR1 as MNHNY and CDR2 as SVGAGI (reference sequence). V lost 7 bases to trimming and J lost 4 bases, with 11 bases between them. The CDR3 spans 13 residues.

This clone turned up a few times. One end of the junction does not line up with germline, which may come from a read error. The genes are TRBV28 and TRBJ2-2; D is ambiguous. Germline V CDR1 and CDR2: MDHEN, SYDVKM. The length of the CDR3 is 12 residues. This CDR3 reads CASSGNIGELFF. DNA of the CDR3: TGTGCCAGCAGTGGAAACATCGGGGAGCTGTTTTTT. Filled out from reference TRBV28 and TRBJ2-2, the complete variable domain reads DVKVTQSSRYLVKRTGEKVFLECVQDMDHENMFWYRQDPGLGLRLIYFSYDVKMKEKGDIPEGYSVSREKKERFSLILESASTNQTSMYLCASSGNIGELFFGEGSRLTVL.

In its sample, this clone was seen once. The rearrangement joins TRBV21-1 to TRBJ2-7; TRBD2, the table's D call, lacks a check against the DNA. TRBV21-1 is shown as a pseudogene. The CDR3 contains 15 residues. CDR3 region: CASSALAGASYEQYF. CDR3 in DNA: TGTGCCAGCAGCGCACTAGCGGGAGCTAGCTACGAGCAGTACTTC.

V usage is TRBV6-5 and J usage is TRBJ1-1, with no clear D. The CDR3 runs to 11 residues. Germline V gene data show CDR1 as MNHEY and CDR2 as SVGAGI. V lost 6 bases and J lost 8, with 10 bases in between. The DNA of the CDR3 is TGTGCCAGCAGCTTAACAGTGGAAGCTTTCTTT. Translated, it gives CASSLTVEAFF.

V is TRBV6-5 and J is TRBJ2-7; possibly TRBD1 or TRBD2 for D (5 bases each). The CDR3 runs to 14 residues. The V end lost 2 bases, the J end lost 3 bases, and 11 bases lay between the germline ends. Germline V gene data show CDR1 as MNHEY and CDR2 as SVGAGI. CDR3 loop: CASSYPGRNYEQYF. The CDR3 DNA sequence: TGTGCCAGCAGTTACCCGGGACGAAACTACGAGCAGTACTTC.

This chain joins TRBV19 and TRBJ1-1; maybe TRBD1 (6 bases). V shed 9 bases and J shed 6 bases, with 14 bases lying between them. This CDR3 contains 12 residues. Germline values: CDR1 LNHDA, CDR2 SQIVND (reference sequence). The chain's CDR3 is CASRQGIAEAFF. CDR3 DNA: TGTGCCAGCCGTCAGGGGATCGCTGAAGCTTTCTTT.

This chain links TRBV27 with TRBJ1-3; 7 bases fit TRBD1. Trimming took 3 bases from V and 0 from J; bases not matched to a gene: 8. The CDR3 length is 17 residues. Germline CDR1 is MNHEY and CDR2 is SMNVEV (reference sequence). This CDR3 reads CASSFGGQPYSGNTIYF. The DNA of the CDR3 is TGTGCCAGCAGTTTTGGGGGACAGCCCTACTCTGGAAACACCATATATTTT.

The chain joins TRBV19 to TRBJ2-2, with 7 nucleotides matching TRBD1. Germline lookup yields CDR1 LNHDA and CDR2 SQIVND (reference sequence). J gave up 0 bases and V 6 bases, and 4 bases lay outside the gene matches. The length of the CDR3 is 15 residues. The CDR3 is CASSPTGPNTGELFF. CDR3 nucleotides: TGTGCCAGTAGCCCGACAGGGCCGAACACCGGGGAGCTGTTTTTT.

The V and J genes are TRBV6-1 and TRBJ2-2; 8 nucleotides align to TRBD2. Per the germline V gene, CDR1 is MNHNS and CDR2 is SASEGT. This CDR3 has 14 residues. V gave up 8 bases and J gave up 1 base; unmatched junction bases: 3. The CDR3: CASERERNTGELFF. The CDR3 nucleotides are TGTGCCAGCGAGCGGGAGAGGAACACCGGGGAGCTGTTTTTT.

The rearrangement uses TRBV2 and TRBJ2-2; D uncertain. The CDR3 sequence is 15 residues long. Germline V gene data show CDR1 as SNHLY and CDR2 as FYNNEI. V shed 6 bases and J shed 6 bases, with 17 bases lying between them. This chain's CDR3 is CASSDNTDESGELFF. The CDR3 DNA sequence: TGTGCCAGCAGCGACAACACGGACGAGTCCGGGGAGCTGTTTTTT.

The gene calls are TRBV9 and TRBJ2-3, with D possibly matching TRBD2 (8 bases). The CDR3 is 15 amino acids. Trimming took off 0 bases at V and 4 bases at J, with 12 bases between the two ends. Germline V gives CDR1 SGDLS, CDR2 YYNGEE. The CDR3 bases are TGTGCCAGCAGCGTAGCCGGGAGGGGGCCAGATACGCAGTATTTT. Translating it yields CASSVAGRGPDTQYF. Filled out from reference TRBV9 and TRBJ2-3, the complete variable domain reads DSGVTQTPKHLITATGQRVTLRCSPRSGDLSVYWYQQSLDQGLQFLIQYYNGEERAKGNILERFSAQQFPDLHSELNLSSLELGDSALYFCASSVAGRGPDTQYFGPGTRLTVL.

The chain is built from TRBV21-1 and TRBJ2-1; TRBD1, the table's D call, was not compared with the DNA. TRBV21-1 is a pseudogene segment. This CDR3 is 17 amino acids long. CDR3 DNA: TGTGCCAGCAGCAAACCTGTCAGGGGGGCTTCCTACAATGAGCAGTTCTTC. It specifies CASSKPVRGASYNEQFF.

This rearrangement joins TRBV28 to TRBJ1-5, with a possible D match to TRBD1 (6 bases). There are 15 residues in the CDR3. Trimming pared 7 bases from V and 6 bases from J, leaving 19 bases between. The germline gives CDR1 MDHEN, CDR2 SYDVKM. The CDR3 DNA reads as TGTGCCAGCACCCCTTCTACAGGGAACATTCAGCCCCAGCATTTT. Translation: CASTPSTGNIQPQHF.

The rearrangement joins TRBV5-6 to TRBJ1-4, with D maybe TRBD1 (6 bases). The germline V and J ends were trimmed by 2 bases and 8 bases, with 13 bases remaining between them. Germline loops: CDR1 SGHDT, CDR2 YYEEEE. This CDR3 has 14 residues. The CDR3 is CASSFRGVGEKLFF. The DNA of the CDR3 is TGTGCCAGCAGCTTCAGGGGAGTTGGAGAAAAACTGTTTTTT.

This clone has just one count. V is TRBV7-9 and J is TRBJ2-7; TRBD2 matches at 7 bases. Germline CDR1 and CDR2: SEHNR and FQNEAQ (reference sequence). The V segment lost 1 base and the J segment 4 bases; nucleotides outside the gene matches: 10. The CDR3 has 16 residues. In nucleotides, the CDR3 is TGTGCCAGCAGCTTAGACCGCTTCGGGACTACTTACGAGCAGTACTTC. This translates into CASSLDRFGTTYEQYF.

This clone came up a few times. This sequence joins TRBV19 and TRBJ1-5; D unclear. Germline CDR1 LNHDA, CDR2 SQIVND (reference sequence). CDR3 length: 13 residues. Trimming cost V 1 base and J 7 bases, with 8 bases left between them. The CDR3 DNA follows: TGTGCCAGTAGTATAGGGCGGGAACAGCCCCAGCATTTT. Amino acid sequence: CASSIGREQPQHF.

The V and J genes are TRBV29-1 and TRBJ2-7; TRBD2 agrees at 14 bases. The CDR3 is made up of 13 amino acids. With V trimmed by 7 bases and J by 3 bases, 2 bases remained unmatched. Germline V gene data show CDR1 as SQVTM and CDR2 as ANQGSEA. CDR3 loop: CSAGTSGSYEQYF. DNA for the CDR3: TGCAGCGCAGGGACTAGCGGGAGCTACGAGCAGTACTTC.

The chain couples TRBV5-6 to TRBJ2-1; D assignment may be TRBD1 or TRBD2 (5 bases each). CDR1 SGHDT and CDR2 YYEEEE come from the germline V gene. Trimming removed 4 bases at V and 4 bases at J, with 12 bases between. The CDR3 spans 14 residues. CDR3 DNA: TGTGCCAGCAGCACACTAGGGGCTTACAATGAGCAGTTCTTC. Translation gives CASSTLGAYNEQFF.